The source of this T cell receptor beta chain is a study of shared clonotypes between healthy human individuals. Remarks on this clone: Other DNA variants within this sample encode the same CDR3.

Repertoires were generated with immunoSEQ multiplex PCR, while TCRdb's copy carries only in-frame clones and drops some. Of around 2.5 million clones in the sample, 80% to 95% were seen once. Losses at the gene ends were 4 bases for V and 4 bases for J; bases not matched to a gene: 3. The germline gives CDR1 SGHRS, CDR2 YFSETQ. This CDR3 has 14 amino acids. The chain has TRBV5-1 and TRBJ1-5; 9 positions match TRBD1. This clonotype originated in a man younger than 35 in good health. Some clones in this sample may be carry-over from other donors' samples. Source material: naive CD4+ T cells from PBMCs. Described subset: CD45RA+ positively selected. CDR3 nucleotides: TGCGCCAGCAGCGCGGGGACAGGGAATCAGCCCCAGCATTTT. Its protein product is CASSAGTGNQPQHF.